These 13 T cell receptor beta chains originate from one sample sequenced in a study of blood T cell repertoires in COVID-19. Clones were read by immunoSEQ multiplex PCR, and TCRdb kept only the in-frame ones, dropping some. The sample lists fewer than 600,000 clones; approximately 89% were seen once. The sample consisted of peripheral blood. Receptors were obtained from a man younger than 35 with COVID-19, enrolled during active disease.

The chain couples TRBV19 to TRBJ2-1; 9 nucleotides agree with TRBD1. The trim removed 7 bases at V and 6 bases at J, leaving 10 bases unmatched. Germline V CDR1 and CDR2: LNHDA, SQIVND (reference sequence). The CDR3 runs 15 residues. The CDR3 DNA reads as TGTGCCAGTACCCCAGAACAGGGGGCGGGCAATGAGCAGTTCTTC. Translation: CASTPEQGAGNEQFF.

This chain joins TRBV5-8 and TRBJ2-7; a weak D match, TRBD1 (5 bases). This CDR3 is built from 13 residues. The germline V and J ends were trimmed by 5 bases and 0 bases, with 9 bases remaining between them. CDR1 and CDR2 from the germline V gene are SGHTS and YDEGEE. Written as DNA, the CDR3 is TGTGCCAGCAGGGGCAGGGCCTCCTACGAGCAGTACTTC. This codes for CASRGRASYEQYF.

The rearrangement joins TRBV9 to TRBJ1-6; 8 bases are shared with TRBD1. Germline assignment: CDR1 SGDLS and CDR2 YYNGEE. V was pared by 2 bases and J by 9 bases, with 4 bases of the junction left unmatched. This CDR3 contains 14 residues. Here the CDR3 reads CASSVGDRSSPLHF. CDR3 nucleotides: TGTGCCAGCAGCGTGGGGGACAGGTCTTCACCCCTCCACTTT.

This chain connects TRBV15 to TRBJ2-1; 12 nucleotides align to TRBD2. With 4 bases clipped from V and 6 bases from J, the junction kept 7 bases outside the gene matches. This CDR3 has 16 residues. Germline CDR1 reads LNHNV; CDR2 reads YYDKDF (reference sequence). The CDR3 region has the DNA TGTGCCACCAGCACACGCCTAGCGGGGGGGCTCAATGAGCAGTTCTTC. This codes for CATSTRLAGGLNEQFF.

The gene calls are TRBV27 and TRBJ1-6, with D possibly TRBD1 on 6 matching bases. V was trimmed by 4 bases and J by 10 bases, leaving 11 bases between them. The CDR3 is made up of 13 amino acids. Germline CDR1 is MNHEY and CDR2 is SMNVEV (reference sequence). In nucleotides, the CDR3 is TGTGCCAGCAGTTCCCCAGGGGTATCACCCCTCCACTTT. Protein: CASSSPGVSPLHF.

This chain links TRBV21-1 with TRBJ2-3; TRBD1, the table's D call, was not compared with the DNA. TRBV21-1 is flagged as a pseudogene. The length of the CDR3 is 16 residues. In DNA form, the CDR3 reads TGTGCCAGCAGCAAAGGTGGGGACAGGGGCACAGATACGCAGTATTTT. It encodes CASSKGGDRGTDTQYF.

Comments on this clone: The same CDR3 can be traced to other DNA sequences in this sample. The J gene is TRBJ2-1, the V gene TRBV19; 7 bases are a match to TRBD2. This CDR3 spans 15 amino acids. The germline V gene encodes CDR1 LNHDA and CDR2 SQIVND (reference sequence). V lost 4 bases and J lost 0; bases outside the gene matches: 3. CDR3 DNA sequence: TGTGCCAGTAGTAGATCGGGGGGCTCCTACAATGAGCAGTTCTTC. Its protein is CASSRSGGSYNEQFF.

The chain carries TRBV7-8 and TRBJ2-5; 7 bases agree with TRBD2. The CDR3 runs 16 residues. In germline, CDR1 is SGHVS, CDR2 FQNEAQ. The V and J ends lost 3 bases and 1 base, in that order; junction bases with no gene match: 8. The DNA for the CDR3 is TGTGCCAGCAGCTTTTATCCTAGCGGAAGCCAAGAGACCCAGTACTTC. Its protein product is CASSFYPSGSQETQYF. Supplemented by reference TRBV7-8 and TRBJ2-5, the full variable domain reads GAGVSQSPRYKVAKRGQDVALRCDPISGHVSLFWYQQALGQGPEFLTYFQNEAQLDKSGLPSDRFFAERPEGSVSTLKIQRTQQEDSAVYLCASSFYPSGSQETQYFGPGTRLLVL.

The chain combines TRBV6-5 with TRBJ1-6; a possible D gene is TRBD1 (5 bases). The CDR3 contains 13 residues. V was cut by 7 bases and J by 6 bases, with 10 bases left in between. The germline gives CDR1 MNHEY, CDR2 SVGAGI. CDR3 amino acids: CASTRGLNSPLHF. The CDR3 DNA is TGTGCCAGCACGAGGGGACTTAATTCACCCCTCCACTTT.

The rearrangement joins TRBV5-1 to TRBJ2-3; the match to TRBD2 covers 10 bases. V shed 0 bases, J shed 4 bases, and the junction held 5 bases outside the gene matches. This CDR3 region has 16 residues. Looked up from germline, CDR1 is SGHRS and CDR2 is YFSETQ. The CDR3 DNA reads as TGCGCCAGCAGCTTGGCTACTAGCGGGGTATCAGATACGCAGTATTTT. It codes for CASSLATSGVSDTQYF.

The CDR3 sequence is CASSVTGRSYEQYF. The CDR3 DNA reads as TGTGCCAGCAGCGTAACCGGGAGGTCCTACGAGCAGTACTTC. The gene calls are TRBV9 and TRBJ2-7, with TRBD2 matching 7 bases. The CDR3 contains 14 residues. In germline, CDR1 is SGDLS, CDR2 YYNGEE. Trimming took 1 base from V and 1 from J; bases not matched to a gene: 2.

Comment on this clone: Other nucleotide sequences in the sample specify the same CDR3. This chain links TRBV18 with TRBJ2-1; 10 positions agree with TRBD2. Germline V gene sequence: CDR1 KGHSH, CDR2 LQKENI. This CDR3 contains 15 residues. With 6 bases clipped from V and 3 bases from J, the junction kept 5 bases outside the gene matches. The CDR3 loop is CASSPLAGDYNEQFF. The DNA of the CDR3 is TGTGCCAGCTCCCCCCTAGCGGGAGACTACAATGAGCAGTTCTTC.

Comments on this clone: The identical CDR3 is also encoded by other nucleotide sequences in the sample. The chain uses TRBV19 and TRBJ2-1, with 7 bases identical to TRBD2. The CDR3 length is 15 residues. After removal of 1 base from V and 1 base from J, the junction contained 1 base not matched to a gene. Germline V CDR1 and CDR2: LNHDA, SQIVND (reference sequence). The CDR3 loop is CASSIGGGSYNEQFF. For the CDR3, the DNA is TGTGCCAGTAGTATAGGGGGGGGATCCTACAATGAGCAGTTCTTC.